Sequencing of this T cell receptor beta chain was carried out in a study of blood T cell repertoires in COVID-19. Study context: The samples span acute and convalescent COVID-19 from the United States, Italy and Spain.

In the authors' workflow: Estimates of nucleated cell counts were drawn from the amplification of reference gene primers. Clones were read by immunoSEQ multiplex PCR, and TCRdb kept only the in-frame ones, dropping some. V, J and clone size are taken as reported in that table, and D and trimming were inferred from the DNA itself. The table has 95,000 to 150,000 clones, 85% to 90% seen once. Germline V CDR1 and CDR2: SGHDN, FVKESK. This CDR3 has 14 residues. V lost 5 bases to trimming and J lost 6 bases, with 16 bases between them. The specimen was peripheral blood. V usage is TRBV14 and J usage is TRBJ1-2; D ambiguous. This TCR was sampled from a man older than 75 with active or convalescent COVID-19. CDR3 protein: CASSSQWPMDGYTF. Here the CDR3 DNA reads TGTGCCAGCAGCTCACAATGGCCCATGGATGGCTACACCTTC.